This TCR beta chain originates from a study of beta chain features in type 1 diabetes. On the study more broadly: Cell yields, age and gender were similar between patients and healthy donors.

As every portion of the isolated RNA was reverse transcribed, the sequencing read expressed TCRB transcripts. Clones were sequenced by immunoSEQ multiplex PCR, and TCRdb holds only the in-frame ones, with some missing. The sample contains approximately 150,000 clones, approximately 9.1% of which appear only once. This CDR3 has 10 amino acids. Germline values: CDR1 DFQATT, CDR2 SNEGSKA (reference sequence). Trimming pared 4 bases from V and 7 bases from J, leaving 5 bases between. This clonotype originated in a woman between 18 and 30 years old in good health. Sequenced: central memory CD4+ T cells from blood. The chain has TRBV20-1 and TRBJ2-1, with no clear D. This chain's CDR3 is CSAKSNEQFF. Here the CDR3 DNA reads TGCAGTGCTAAGAGTAATGAGCAGTTCTTC.